A few counts support the clone carrying this T cell receptor beta chain. Antigen specificity is unknown. An overlapping HIV-1 Gag peptide pool stimulated these cells at 0.95 to 1 ug/peptide/mL. Sorting selected CD4+ T cells upregulating both CD40 ligand and CD69. PBMCs were depleted of CD8+ T cells before stimulation. The record originates from a study of persistence of HIV-infected CD4 T cells. Across the study: Two participants gave one leukapheresis sample; others gave up to about 180 mL blood repeatedly. Regarding the study as a whole: TCR analyses could not target the rare provirus-carrying CMV-responding cells.

Sequencing used immunoSEQ version 4 in survey mode. Sequencing used immunoSEQ multiplex PCR; TCRdb keeps in-frame clones, though not all of them. The table lists some 13,000 clones, about 70% of them singletons. The trim removed 0 bases at V and 0 bases at J, leaving 9 bases unmatched. The CDR3 contains 18 residues. The germline V gene encodes CDR1 ENHRY and CDR2 SYGVKD. The source material was CD4+ T cells sorted from PBMCs after approximately 20-hour stimulation, sampled from a patient who received antiretroviral therapy. The chain has TRBV10-3 and TRBJ2-7; TRBD2 agrees at 9 bases. The receptor was derived from an adult man with HIV who was CMV-seropositive. The CDR3 coding sequence is TGTGCCATCAGTGAGTCGGATAGCGGGGGCTATAGCTCCTACGAGCAGTACTTC. Translation: CAISESDSGGYSSYEQYF.